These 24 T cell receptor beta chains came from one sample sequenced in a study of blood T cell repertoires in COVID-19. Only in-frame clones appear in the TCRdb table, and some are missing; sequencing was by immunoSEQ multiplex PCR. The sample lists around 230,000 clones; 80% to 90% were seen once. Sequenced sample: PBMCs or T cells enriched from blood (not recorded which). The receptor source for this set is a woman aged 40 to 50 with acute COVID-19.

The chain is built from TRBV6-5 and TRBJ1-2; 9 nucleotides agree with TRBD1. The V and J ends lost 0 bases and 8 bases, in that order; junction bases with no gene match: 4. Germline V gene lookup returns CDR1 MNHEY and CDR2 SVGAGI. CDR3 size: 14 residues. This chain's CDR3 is CASSYSTGGGGYTF. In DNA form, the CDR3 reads TGTGCCAGCAGTTACTCGACAGGGGGAGGCGGCTACACCTTC.

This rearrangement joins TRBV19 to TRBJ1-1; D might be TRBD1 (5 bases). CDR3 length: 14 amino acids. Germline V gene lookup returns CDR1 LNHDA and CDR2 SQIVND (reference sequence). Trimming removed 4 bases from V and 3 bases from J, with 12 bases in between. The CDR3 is CASSTRGGHTEAFF. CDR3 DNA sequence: TGTGCCAGTAGTACCCGGGGGGGTCACACTGAAGCTTTCTTT.

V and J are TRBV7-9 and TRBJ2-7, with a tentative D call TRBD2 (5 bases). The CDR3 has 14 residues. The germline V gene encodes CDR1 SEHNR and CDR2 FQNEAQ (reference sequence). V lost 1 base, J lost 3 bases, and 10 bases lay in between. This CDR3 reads CASSLGGISYEQYF. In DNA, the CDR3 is TGTGCCAGCAGCTTAGGAGGGATTAGCTACGAGCAGTACTTC.

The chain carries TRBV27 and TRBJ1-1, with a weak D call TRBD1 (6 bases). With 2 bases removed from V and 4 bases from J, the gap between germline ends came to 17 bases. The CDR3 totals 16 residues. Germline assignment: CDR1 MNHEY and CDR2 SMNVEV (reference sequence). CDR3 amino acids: CASSLAGGRLVTEAFF. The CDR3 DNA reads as TGTGCCAGCAGTTTAGCGGGGGGCAGGTTAGTCACTGAAGCTTTCTTT.

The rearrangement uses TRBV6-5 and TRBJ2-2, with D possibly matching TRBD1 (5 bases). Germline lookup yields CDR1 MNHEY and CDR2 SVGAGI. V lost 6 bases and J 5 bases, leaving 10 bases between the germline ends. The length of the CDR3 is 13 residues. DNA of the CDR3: TGTGCCAGCAGGATCGCAGGGACCGGGGAGCTGTTTTTT. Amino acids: CASRIAGTGELFF.

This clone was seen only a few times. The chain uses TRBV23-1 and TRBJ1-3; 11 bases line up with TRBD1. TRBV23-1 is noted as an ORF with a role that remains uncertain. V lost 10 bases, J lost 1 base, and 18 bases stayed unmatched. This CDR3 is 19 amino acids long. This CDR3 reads CAIHLLRTGGKKSGNTIYF. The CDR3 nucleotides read TGCGCCATCCACCTCTTAAGGACAGGGGGCAAAAAGTCTGGAAACACCATATATTTT.

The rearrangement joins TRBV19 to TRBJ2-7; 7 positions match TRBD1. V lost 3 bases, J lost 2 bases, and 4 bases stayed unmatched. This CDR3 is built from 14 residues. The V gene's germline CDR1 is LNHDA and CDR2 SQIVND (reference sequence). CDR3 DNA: TGTGCCAGTAGTATCCGGGACAGAGCCTACGAGCAGTACTTC. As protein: CASSIRDRAYEQYF. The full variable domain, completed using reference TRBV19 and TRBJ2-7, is DGGITQSPKYLFRKEGQNVTLSCEQNLNHDAMYWYRQDPGQGLRLIYYSQIVNDFQKGDIAEGYSVSREKKESFPLTVTSAQKNPTAFYLCASSIRDRAYEQYFGPGTRLTVT.

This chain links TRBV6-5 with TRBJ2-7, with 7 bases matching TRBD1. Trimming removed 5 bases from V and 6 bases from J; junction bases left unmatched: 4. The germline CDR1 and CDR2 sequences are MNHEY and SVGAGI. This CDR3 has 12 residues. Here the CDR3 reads CASSPAGGEQYV. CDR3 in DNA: TGTGCCAGCAGTCCCGCAGGGGGCGAGCAGTACGTC.

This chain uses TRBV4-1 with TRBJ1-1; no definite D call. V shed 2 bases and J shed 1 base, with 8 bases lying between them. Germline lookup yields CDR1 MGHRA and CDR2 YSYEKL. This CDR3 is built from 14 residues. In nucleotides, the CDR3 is TGCGCCAGCAGCCAATACGAGGGGAACACTGAAGCTTTCTTT. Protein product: CASSQYEGNTEAFF.

CDR3 coding DNA: TGTGCCAGTAGACAGGGGACTCCTAACTATGGCTACACCTTC. This encodes CASRQGTPNYGYTF. This chain uses TRBV19 with TRBJ1-2; 7 bases are shared with TRBD1. The V gene's germline CDR1 is LNHDA and CDR2 SQIVND (reference sequence). CDR3 size: 14 residues. J lost 0 bases, V lost 6 bases, and 4 bases had no gene match.

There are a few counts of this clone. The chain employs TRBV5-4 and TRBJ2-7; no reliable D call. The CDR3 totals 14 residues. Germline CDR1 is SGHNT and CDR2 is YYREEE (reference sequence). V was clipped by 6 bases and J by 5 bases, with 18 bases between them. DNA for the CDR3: TGTGCCAGCACCCTAATAACCCGCGCGGACGAGCAGTACTTC. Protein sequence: CASTLITRADEQYF.

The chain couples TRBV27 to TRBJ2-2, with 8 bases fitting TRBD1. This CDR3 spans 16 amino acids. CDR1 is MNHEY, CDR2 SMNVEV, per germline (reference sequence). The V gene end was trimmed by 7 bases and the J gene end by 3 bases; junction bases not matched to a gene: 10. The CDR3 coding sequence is TGTGCCAGCAACTTCTATGGACAGGGATACACCGGGGAGCTGTTTTTT. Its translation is CASNFYGQGYTGELFF.

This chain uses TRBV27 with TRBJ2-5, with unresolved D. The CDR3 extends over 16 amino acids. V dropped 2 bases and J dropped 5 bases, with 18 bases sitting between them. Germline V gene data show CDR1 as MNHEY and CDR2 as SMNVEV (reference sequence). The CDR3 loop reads CASSLGWASPGETQYF. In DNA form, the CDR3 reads TGTGCCAGCAGTTTAGGTTGGGCTTCCCCCGGCGAGACCCAGTACTTC.

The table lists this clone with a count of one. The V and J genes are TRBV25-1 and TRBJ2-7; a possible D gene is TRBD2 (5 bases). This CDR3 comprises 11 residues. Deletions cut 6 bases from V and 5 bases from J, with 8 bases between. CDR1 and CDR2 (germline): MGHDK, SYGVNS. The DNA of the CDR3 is TGTGCCAGCAGGGAGGTCGACGAGCAGTACTTC. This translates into CASREVDEQYF.

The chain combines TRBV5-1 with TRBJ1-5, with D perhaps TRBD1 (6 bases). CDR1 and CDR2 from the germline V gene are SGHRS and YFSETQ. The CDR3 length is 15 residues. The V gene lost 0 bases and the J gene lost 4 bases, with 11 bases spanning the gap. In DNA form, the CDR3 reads TGCGCCAGCAGCTTGGCCGGACAGACAAATCAGCCCCAGCATTTT. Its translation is CASSLAGQTNQPQHF.

This chain's CDR3 is CASSKRVGGVSGYTF. CDR3 coding DNA: TGTGCCAGCAGCAAGCGGGTAGGGGGGGTATCTGGCTACACCTTC. The rearrangement uses TRBV13 and TRBJ1-2; maybe TRBD1 (6 bases). V was shortened by 5 bases and J by 7 bases, with 20 bases between the two germline ends. Germline V lookup: CDR1 PRHDT, CDR2 FYEKMQ (reference sequence). The CDR3 has 15 amino acids.

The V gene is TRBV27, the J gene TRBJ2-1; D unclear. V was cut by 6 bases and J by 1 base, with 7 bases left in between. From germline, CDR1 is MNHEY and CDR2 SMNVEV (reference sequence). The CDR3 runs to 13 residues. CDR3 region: CASRTSSYNEQFF. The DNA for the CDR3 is TGTGCCAGCAGAACCAGTTCCTACAATGAGCAGTTCTTC.

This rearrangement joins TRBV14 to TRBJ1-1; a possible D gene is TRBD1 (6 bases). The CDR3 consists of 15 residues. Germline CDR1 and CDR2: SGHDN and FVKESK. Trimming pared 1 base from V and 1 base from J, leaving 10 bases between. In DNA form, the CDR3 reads TGTGCCAGCAGCCAAGTTGGCAGGGGGAACACTGAAGCTTTCTTT. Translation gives CASSQVGRGNTEAFF. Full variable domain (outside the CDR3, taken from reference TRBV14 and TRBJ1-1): EAGVTQFPSHSVIEKGQTVTLRCDPISGHDNLYWYRRVMGKEIKFLLHFVKESKQDESGMPNNRFLAERTGGTYSTLKVQPAELEDSGVYFCASSQVGRGNTEAFFGQGTRLTVV.

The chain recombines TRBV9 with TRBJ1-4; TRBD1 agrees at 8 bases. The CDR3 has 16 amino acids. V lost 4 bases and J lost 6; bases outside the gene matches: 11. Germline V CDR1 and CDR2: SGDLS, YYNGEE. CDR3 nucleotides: TGTGCCAGCAGCCACCCTCGACAGGGGAGGGATGAAAAACTGTTTTTT. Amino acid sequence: CASSHPRQGRDEKLFF.

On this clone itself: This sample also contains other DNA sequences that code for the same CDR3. The CDR3 DNA is TGTGCCAGCAGTCCGCGGGACAGGGAAAAACTGTTTTTT. Translation gives CASSPRDREKLFF. V usage is TRBV12-3 or TRBV12-4 and J usage is TRBJ1-4, with TRBD1 matching over 8 bases. The V and J ends lost 5 bases and 8 bases, in that order; junction bases with no gene match: 4. The CDR3 has 13 residues.

This chain's CDR3 is CASSDRDRDYQPQHF. The CDR3 nucleotides read TGTGCCAGTAGTGACCGGGACAGGGACTATCAGCCCCAGCATTTT. The V call is TRBV19, the J call TRBJ1-5, with 9 nucleotides matching TRBD1. The CDR3 runs to 15 residues. Germline V CDR1 and CDR2: LNHDA, SQIVND (reference sequence). The V and J ends lost 5 bases and 5 bases, in that order; junction bases with no gene match: 7.

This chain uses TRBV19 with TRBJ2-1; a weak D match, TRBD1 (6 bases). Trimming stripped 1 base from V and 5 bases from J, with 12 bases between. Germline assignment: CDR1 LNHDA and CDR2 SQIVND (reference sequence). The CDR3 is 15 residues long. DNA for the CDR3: TGTGCCAGTAGTATAGCACGGGACAATAACAATGAGCAGTTCTTC. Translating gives CASSIARDNNNEQFF.

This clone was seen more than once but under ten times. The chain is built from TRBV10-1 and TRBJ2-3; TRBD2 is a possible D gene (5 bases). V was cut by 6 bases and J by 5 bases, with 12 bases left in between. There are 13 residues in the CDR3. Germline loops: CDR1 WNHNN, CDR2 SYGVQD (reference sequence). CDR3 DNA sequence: TGCGCCAGCAGAGACTACTCCGGAGATACGCAGTATTTT. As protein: CASRDYSGDTQYF.

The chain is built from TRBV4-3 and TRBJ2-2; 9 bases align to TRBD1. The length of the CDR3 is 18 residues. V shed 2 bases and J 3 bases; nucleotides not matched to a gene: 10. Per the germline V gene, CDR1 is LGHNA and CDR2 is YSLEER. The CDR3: CASSQLYRDRADTGELFF. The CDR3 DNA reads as TGCGCCAGCAGCCAACTTTACCGGGACAGGGCCGACACCGGGGAGCTGTTTTTT.